This TCR beta chain was sequenced for a study of tumor-infiltrating lymphocytes in localized non-small cell lung cancer. Study summary: Patients included smokers and never-smokers with various histologies, some sampled after neoadjuvant chemotherapy. Resected tumor was paired with non-adjacent uninvolved lung from the same patient. Study-wide findings and caveats: Compared with uninvolved lung, tumors showed higher T cell infiltration by TCRbeta sequencing. TCR sequencing covered a subset of patients with enough tissue.

The protocol was immunoSEQ multiplex PCR, while the TCRdb copy is restricted to in-frame clones and leaves out a portion. This table holds some 14,000 clones, about 71% found once. A note on this clone: Antigen: not known.

The source material was lung tumor tissue. The sequence was obtained from a human donor with non-small cell lung cancer.

CDR3 nucleotide sequence: TGCGCCAGCAGCACCCCCGGGACTAGCGGGACCTACAATGAGCAGTTCTTC. Translated: CASSTPGTSGTYNEQFF. The chain couples TRBV5-1 to TRBJ2-1, with 13 bases aligning to TRBD2. CDR1 is SGHRS and CDR2 is YFSETQ in the germline V gene. This CDR3 comprises 17 residues. V lost 4 bases and J lost 2; bases outside the gene matches: 6.